These 13 T cell receptor beta chains were sequenced from one sample in a study of blood T cell repertoires in COVID-19. TCRdb's table, derived via immunoSEQ multiplex PCR, lists solely in-frame clones and lacks some. The sample yields a few hundred thousand clones, around 83% seen once. The sample was PBMCs or T cells enriched from blood (not recorded which). Receptor source: a middle-aged woman who had recovered from COVID-19.

This rearrangement joins TRBV27 to TRBJ2-5; TRBD1 is a possible D gene (6 bases). The length of the CDR3 is 14 residues. From germline, CDR1 is MNHEY and CDR2 SMNVEV (reference sequence). The ends were cut back, 5 bases at V and 4 bases at J, with 14 bases in the middle. CDR3 sequence reads: CASSVTGYAETQYF. In DNA form, the CDR3 reads TGTGCCAGCAGTGTAACAGGGTACGCAGAGACCCAGTACTTC.

The chain carries TRBV2 and TRBJ1-5; perhaps TRBD1 as D (5 bases). The CDR3 contains 15 residues. Germline CDR1 reads SNHLY; CDR2 reads FYNNEI. Trimming took off 3 bases at V and 5 bases at J, with 14 bases between the two ends. The CDR3 sequence is CASSEWGVMDQPQHF. CDR3 in DNA: TGTGCCAGCAGTGAGTGGGGGGTTATGGATCAGCCCCAGCATTTT.

The genes are TRBV11-2 and TRBJ2-7; 7 bases align to TRBD2. Losses at the gene ends were 2 bases for V and 6 bases for J; bases not matched to a gene: 13. The germline V gene has CDR1 SGHAT and CDR2 FQNNGV. The CDR3 length is 16 residues. CDR3 amino acids: CASSLNVGGFKGEQYV. The CDR3 nucleotides read TGTGCCAGCAGCTTAAATGTGGGAGGGTTTAAGGGCGAGCAGTACGTC.

This sequence joins TRBV7-9 and TRBJ2-2; the D gene is possibly TRBD1 (5 bases). The CDR3 sequence is 16 residues long. Between the trimmed V and J ends, which lost 4 bases and 1 base, there was a span of 13 bases. Per the germline V gene, CDR1 is SEHNR and CDR2 is FQNEAQ (reference sequence). The chain's CDR3 is CASSSRWGGNTGELFF. DNA for the CDR3: TGTGCCAGCAGCTCCCGTTGGGGCGGGAACACCGGGGAGCTGTTTTTT.

V is TRBV3-1 (or the pseudogene TRBV3-2) and J is TRBJ2-7; 8 bases align to TRBD1. Germline assignment: CDR1 LGHDT and CDR2 YNNKEL (reference sequence). The CDR3 covers 15 residues. V lost 4 bases, J lost 6 bases, and 11 bases stayed unmatched. The CDR3 is CASSPPGQDLVEQYF. CDR3 in DNA: TGTGCCAGCAGCCCACCGGGACAGGACCTAGTCGAGCAGTACTTC.

The V call is TRBV10-2, the J call TRBJ2-3; 9 bases align to TRBD2. CDR1 and CDR2 from the germline V gene are WSHSY and SAAADI. This CDR3 spans 15 amino acids. Trimming took 3 bases from V and 7 from J; bases not matched to a gene: 8. The CDR3: CASSDLAGGMNTQYF. The CDR3 DNA reads as TGCGCCAGCAGTGATCTGGCGGGAGGGATGAATACGCAGTATTTT.

Only one count was recorded for this clone. The rearrangement uses TRBV4-1 and TRBJ1-4, with TRBD1 identical over 9 bases. Trimming removed 1 base from V and 6 bases from J; junction bases left unmatched: 6. CDR3 length: 16 amino acids. Germline V gives CDR1 MGHRA, CDR2 YSYEKL. The CDR3 is CASSQGKGQGDEKLFF. The CDR3 DNA follows: TGCGCCAGCAGCCAAGGAAAGGGACAGGGAGATGAAAAACTGTTTTTT.

In the case of this clone: Other DNA sequences within the sample encode an identical CDR3. The chain employs TRBV5-1 and TRBJ1-5; 7 bases agree with TRBD1. Germline loops: CDR1 SGHRS, CDR2 YFSETQ. The CDR3 spans 14 residues. V lost 0 bases and J lost 5; bases outside the gene matches: 2. The CDR3 is CASSLEGGYQPQHF. The CDR3 DNA reads TGCGCCAGCAGCTTGGAAGGGGGCTATCAGCCCCAGCATTTT.

There are a few counts of this clone. This chain joins TRBV28 and TRBJ1-4; D ambiguous. The germline gives CDR1 MDHEN, CDR2 SYDVKM. The CDR3 runs 14 residues. Trimming removed 7 bases from V and 2 bases from J, with 11 bases in between. The CDR3 DNA is TGTGCCAGCAAACGGAGAGGTACTAATGAAAAACTGTTTTTT. Protein: CASKRRGTNEKLFF.

This clone has more than one count but fewer than ten. The rearrangement links TRBV5-1 to TRBJ2-7, with TRBD2 matching over 12 bases. Germline V CDR1 and CDR2: SGHRS, YFSETQ. The CDR3 loop spans 16 amino acids. Unmatched junction bases numbered 8, after V lost 3 bases and J lost 4 bases. CDR3 in amino acids: CASSWILAGGPYEQYV. As DNA, the CDR3 is TGCGCCAGCAGCTGGATTCTAGCGGGAGGGCCGTACGAGCAGTACGTC.

The chain couples TRBV3-1 (or the pseudogene TRBV3-2) to TRBJ1-1; D remains unclear. This CDR3 region has 16 residues. Germline CDR1 LGHDT, CDR2 YNNKEL (reference sequence). Deletions cut 0 bases from V and 1 base from J, with 12 bases between. The CDR3 protein is CASSQEDGPGNTEAFF. Here the CDR3 DNA reads TGTGCCAGCAGCCAAGAAGATGGCCCAGGGAACACTGAAGCTTTCTTT.

This chain joins TRBV5-4 and TRBJ1-1, with a tentative D call TRBD1 (6 bases). The CDR3 is 15 amino acids. CDR1 and CDR2 from the germline V gene are SGHNT and YYREEE (reference sequence). Trimming cost V 4 bases and J 0 bases, with 13 bases left between them. DNA of the CDR3: TGTGCCAGCAGCGCGTGGGGACACATGAACACTGAAGCTTTCTTT. Its protein is CASSAWGHMNTEAFF.

The table lists this clone with a count of one. The V and J genes are TRBV3-1 (or the pseudogene TRBV3-2) and TRBJ1-5; no clear D gene. Per germline, CDR1 LGHDT and CDR2 YNNKEL (reference sequence). V was clipped by 4 bases and J by 9 bases, with 13 bases between them. The length of the CDR3 is 13 residues. The DNA of the CDR3 is TGTGCCAGCAGCCCCTCGGGCGAGGGGCCCCAGCATTTT. It is translated as CASSPSGEGPQHF.